One sample yielded the 14 T cell receptor beta chains listed below, sequenced in a study of molecular identifiers for immune sequencing clone quantification. MiXCR was run by TCRdb on the PCR reads, yielding one entry per CDR3 protein. The repertoire includes under 350,000 distinct CDR3 sequences, roughly a quarter of them detected once, and about 0.71% sits in the top ten. Sequenced sample: naive CD8+ T cells from blood, with Jurkat cell RNA spiked in. The subset denotes: FACS-sorted CD8+CD4-CCR7+CD45RA+ naive T cells. The origin of the receptors is a human donor in good health. Some libraries in this study had Jurkat cell RNA spiked in.

As to this clonotype: This may be a read error, as it is one base from a much larger clone. The chain employs TRBV4-1 and TRBJ1-1, with D possibly matching TRBD1 (5 bases). The CDR3 length is 14 residues. The germline V gene has CDR1 MGHRA and CDR2 YSYEKL. CDR3 nucleotide sequence: TGCGCCAGCGGCCAGGGACTGATGAACACTGAAGCTTTCTTT. It is translated as CASGQGLMNTEAFF.

Worth noting for this clonotype: This clone may be a read error of a much larger clone one base away. The conserved phenylalanine or tryptophan is not found at the CDR3 terminus, so this likely reflects a read error. The chain couples TRBV12-3 or TRBV12-4 to TRBJ1-5; tentatively, D is TRBD1 (6 bases). V was cut by 6 bases and J by 7 bases, with 13 bases left in between. The CDR3 consists of 13 residues. The CDR3 protein is CASSPPQGQPQHS. The CDR3, as DNA: TGTGCCAGCAGCCCCCCCCAGGGGCAGCCCCAGCATTCT.

This clonotype came up many times. The V and J genes are TRBV28 and TRBJ2-5, with D unresolved. V lost 6 bases and J lost 5, with 13 bases in between. Germline V CDR1 and CDR2: MDHEN, SYDVKM. CDR3 length equals 13 residues. CDR3 coding DNA: TGTGCCAGCAGATCGAGCCCCTACGAGACCCAGTACTTC. Its protein product is CASRSSPYETQYF.

Comments on this clonotype: Relative to the germline gene, one junction end is altered; a read error may explain this. The chain is built from TRBV6-5 and TRBJ2-7; possible D gene TRBD2, 6 bases. Germline CDR1 and CDR2: MNHEY and SVGAGI. CDR3 length: 13 amino acids. The CDR3 nucleotides are TGTGCGAGCAGCCCGGACTACTCCTCCGCGCCGTCCTTC. Translating it yields CASSPDYSSAPSF.

The chain is built from TRBV5-3 and TRBJ1-5; 10 bases map to TRBD1. The J call is doubtful: the DNA matches TRBJ2-3 better. TRBV5-3 belongs to the ORF category, with a function that is uncertain. The CDR3 length is 15 residues. CDR3 coding DNA: TGTGCCAGAAGCCCTACCGGGACAGGGGATCAGCCCCAGTATTTT. Translated, it gives CARSPTGTGDQPQYF.

There are a few counts of this clonotype. The chain recombines TRBV6-2 or TRBV6-3 with TRBJ1-2; a weak D match, TRBD1 (5 bases). The CDR3 is 15 amino acids. Germline-derived CDR1 and CDR2 are MNHEY and SVGEGT. Between the trimmed V and J ends, which lost 4 bases and 8 bases, there was a span of 20 bases. The CDR3 here is CASSSAGRTLWGYTF. CDR3 coding DNA: TGTGCCAGCAGTTCGGCGGGACGTACGCTATGGGGCTACACCTTC.

The table lists this clonotype with a few counts. Because the CDR3's place on the DNA is in doubt, the DNA is left out and the CDR3 is given as listed by TCRdb. The chain employs TRBV4-1 and TRBJ2-5; the tabulated D call, TRBD2, remains unverified against the DNA. The CDR3 length equals 16 residues, ends included. CDR1 and CDR2 from the germline V gene are MGHRA and YSYEKL. CDR3 loop: CASSQVFGEGQETQYF.

In this sample, this clonotype turned up many times. The rearrangement joins TRBV30 to TRBJ1-1; TRBD1 matches at 7 bases. Unmatched junction bases numbered 5, after V lost 5 bases and J lost 5 bases. Germline lookup yields CDR1 GTSNPN and CDR2 SVGIG (reference sequence). This CDR3 has 12 amino acids. The CDR3: CAWGQAGTEAFF. The CDR3 nucleotides read TGTGCCTGGGGACAGGCGGGGACTGAAGCTTTCTTT.

The rearrangement joins TRBV30 to TRBJ1-2; 8 bases match TRBD1. The V segment lost 0 bases and the J segment 9 bases; nucleotides outside the gene matches: 6. There are 13 residues in the CDR3. Germline values: CDR1 GTSNPN, CDR2 SVGIG (reference sequence). As DNA, the CDR3 is TGTGCCTGGAGTGTCGGACAGGGCATCAGCTACACCTTC. Residues: CAWSVGQGISYTF.

This clonotype showed up many times. The rearrangement uses TRBV7-9 and TRBJ1-4; D might be TRBD1 (5 bases). The germline V and J ends were trimmed by 2 bases and 8 bases, with 12 bases remaining between them. CDR3 length: 14 residues. Germline CDR1 SEHNR, CDR2 FQNEAQ (reference sequence). CDR3 residues: CASSLSGAEEKLFF. The CDR3 DNA reads as TGTGCCAGCAGCTTAAGCGGGGCTGAGGAAAAACTGTTTTTT.

This clonotype was counted at least ten times. The chain joins TRBV6-5 to TRBJ1-1; weak D call: TRBD1 (6 bases). There are 14 residues in the CDR3. Germline V CDR1 and CDR2: MNHEY, SVGAGI. Trimming took 7 bases from V and 2 from J, leaving 14 bases between them. CDR3 protein: CASNGRGDNTEAFF. The CDR3 DNA sequence: TGTGCCAGCAATGGCAGGGGAGACAACACTGAAGCTTTCTTT.

This clonotype was counted a few times. This chain links TRBV29-1 with TRBJ1-1; D uncertain. Germline loops: CDR1 SQVTM, CDR2 ANQGSEA. There are 13 residues in the CDR3. Trimming stripped 0 bases from V and 6 bases from J, with 11 bases between. CDR3 DNA sequence: TGCAGCGTTGAAGATCCGGCGGTAGCTGAAGCTTTCTTT. Its protein is CSVEDPAVAEAFF. The whole variable domain, filled in from reference TRBV29-1 and TRBJ1-1, reads SAVISQKPSRDICQRGTSLTIQCQVDSQVTMMFWYRQQPGQSLTLIATANQGSEATYESGFVIDKFPISRPNLTFSTLTVSNMSPEDSSIYLCSVEDPAVAEAFFGQGTRLTVV.

This clonotype was seen only a few times. The DNA of the CDR3 is TGCGCCAGCAGCTTGTATGGACAGAACACAGATACGCAGTATTTT. Protein: CASSLYGQNTDTQYF. The chain carries TRBV5-1 and TRBJ2-3, with TRBD1 as a possible D gene (6 bases). V dropped 1 base and J dropped 2 bases, with 11 bases sitting between them. Germline V gene data show CDR1 as SGHRS and CDR2 as YFSETQ. The CDR3 consists of 15 residues.

Concerning this clonotype itself: Being one base from a much bigger clone, this may be a read error. The chain combines TRBV14 with TRBJ1-1, with 12 bases aligning to TRBD1. CDR3 length: 15 residues. The germline V gene has CDR1 SGHDN and CDR2 FVKESK. The CDR3 reads CASSQAGTGGPEASF. The CDR3 region has the DNA TGTGCCAGCAGCCAGGCCGGGACAGGGGGCCCTGAAGCTTCCTTT.